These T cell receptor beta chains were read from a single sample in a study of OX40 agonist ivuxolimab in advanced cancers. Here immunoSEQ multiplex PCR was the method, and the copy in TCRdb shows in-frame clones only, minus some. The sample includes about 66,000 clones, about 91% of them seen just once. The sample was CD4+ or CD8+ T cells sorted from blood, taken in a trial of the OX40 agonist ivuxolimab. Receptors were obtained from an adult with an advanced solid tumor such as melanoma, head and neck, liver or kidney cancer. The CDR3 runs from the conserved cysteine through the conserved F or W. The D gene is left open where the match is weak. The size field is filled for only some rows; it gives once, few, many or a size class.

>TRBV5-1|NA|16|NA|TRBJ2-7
CASSLLGHPSSYEQYF
TGCGCCAGCAGCTTGTTGGGACATCCGAGCTCCTACGAGCAGTACTTC
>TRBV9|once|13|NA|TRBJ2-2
CASSVVSTGELFF
TGTGCCAGCAGCGTAGTTAGCACCGGGGAGCTGTTTTTT
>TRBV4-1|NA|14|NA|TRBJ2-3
CASSQGGGTDTQYF
TGCGCCAGCAGCCAAGGGGGCGGAACAGATACGCAGTATTTT
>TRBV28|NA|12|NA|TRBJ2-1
CASSSTYSGPFF
TGTGCCAGCAGTTCCACTTACTCCGGACCGTTCTTC
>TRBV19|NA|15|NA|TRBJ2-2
CASSARDFSTGELFF
TGTGCCAGTAGTGCGAGGGACTTTAGCACCGGGGAGCTGTTTTTT
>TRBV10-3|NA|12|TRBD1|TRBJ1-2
CAIRGQEYGYTF
TGTGCCATCAGGGGACAGGAGTATGGCTACACCTTC
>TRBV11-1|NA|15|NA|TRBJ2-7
CASSLGAGNSYEQYF
TGTGCCAGCAGCTTAGGGGCAGGGAACTCCTACGAGCAGTACTTC
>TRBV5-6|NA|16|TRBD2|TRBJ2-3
CASSLRLASFTDTQYF
TGTGCCAGCAGCTTGCGACTAGCTTCTTTCACAGATACGCAGTATTTT
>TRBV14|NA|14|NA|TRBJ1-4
CASSQGTGYEKLFF
TGTGCCAGCAGCCAAGGAACAGGTTATGAAAAACTGTTTTTT
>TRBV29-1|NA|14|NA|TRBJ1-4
CSVGVGITNEKLFF
TGCAGCGTTGGAGTAGGCATAACGAATGAAAAACTGTTTTTT
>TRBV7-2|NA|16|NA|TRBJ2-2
CASSLGPARIAGELFF
TGTGCCAGCAGCTTAGGGCCAGCGAGAATAGCCGGGGAGCTGTTTTTT
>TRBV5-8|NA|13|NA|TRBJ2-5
CASSLGRGPLQYF
TGTGCCAGCAGCCTGGGGCGGGGCCCCCTCCAGTACTTC
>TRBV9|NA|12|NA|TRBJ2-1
CASSVEGDEQFF
TGTGCCAGCAGCGTAGAGGGGGATGAGCAGTTCTTC
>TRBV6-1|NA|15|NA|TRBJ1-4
CASSEALGGEEKLFF
TGTGCCAGCAGTGAAGCGCTCGGGGGTGAAGAAAAACTGTTTTTT
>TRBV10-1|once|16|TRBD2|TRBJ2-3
CASSAASGGGTDTQYF
TGCGCCAGCAGTGCTGCTAGCGGGGGGGGCACAGATACGCAGTATTTT
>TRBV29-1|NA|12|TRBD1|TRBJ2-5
CSVRQGSETQYF
TGCAGCGTCAGACAGGGATCAGAGACCCAGTACTTC
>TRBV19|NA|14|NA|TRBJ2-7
CASSMGRGSYEQYF
TGTGCCAGTAGTATGGGGCGGGGATCCTACGAGCAGTACTTC
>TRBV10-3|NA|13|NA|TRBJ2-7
CAIYAGDSYEQYF
TGTGCCATCTACGCAGGGGACTCCTACGAGCAGTACTTC
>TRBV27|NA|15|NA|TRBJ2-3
CASSNLQAFTDTQYF
TGTGCCAGCAGTAATTTGCAAGCGTTCACAGATACGCAGTATTTT
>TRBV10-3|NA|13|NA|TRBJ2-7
CAIVRDGTYEQYF
TGTGCCATCGTCCGGGACGGAACCTACGAGCAGTACTTC
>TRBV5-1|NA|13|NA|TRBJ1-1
CASSQDMGREAFF
TGCGCCAGCAGCCAAGATATGGGGCGGGAAGCTTTCTTT
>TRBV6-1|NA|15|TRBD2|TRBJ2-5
CAIAGTSGGGETQYF
TGTGCCATCGCCGGGACTAGCGGAGGCGGGGAGACCCAGTACTTC
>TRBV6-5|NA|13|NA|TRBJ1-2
CASSYLAADGYTF
TGTGCCAGCAGTTACCTCGCCGCAGATGGCTACACCTTC
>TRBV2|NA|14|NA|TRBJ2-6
CASSTGLGANVLTF
TGTGCCAGCAGTACAGGGCTTGGGGCCAACGTCCTGACTTTC
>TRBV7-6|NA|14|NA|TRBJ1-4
CASSPQSMGEKLFF
TGTGCCAGCAGCCCCCAATCGATGGGTGAAAAACTGTTTTTT
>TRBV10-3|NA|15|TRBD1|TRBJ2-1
CAITDDRVPNNEQFF
TGTGCCATCACCGACGACAGGGTCCCTAACAATGAGCAGTTCTTC
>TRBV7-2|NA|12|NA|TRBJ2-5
CASSQYQETQYF
TGTGCCAGCAGCCAATACCAAGAGACCCAGTACTTC
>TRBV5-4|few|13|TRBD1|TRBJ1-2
CASSLQGVYGYTF
TGTGCCAGCAGCTTGCAGGGGGTCTATGGCTACACCTTC
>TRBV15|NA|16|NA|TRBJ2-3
CATSRVRANPPDTQYF
TGTGCCACCAGCAGAGTCCGGGCAAATCCTCCAGATACGCAGTATTTT